This T cell receptor beta chain comes out of a study of Ad26.COV2.S vaccination and SARS-CoV-2 variants (dated by TCRdb to about 2021). About the study as a whole: Donors in the vaccine arm were drawn from COV1001, a phase I-IIa trial of Ad26.COV2.S in healthy adults that was multicentre, randomized, double-blind and placebo-controlled. Dosing of Ad26.COV2.S was intramuscular, at either 5x10^10 or 1x10^11 viral particles, delivered as one shot or as two shots spaced 56 days apart. TCRbeta repertoire sequencing served as the tool for gauging how specific and how broad the SARS-CoV-2-reactive T cell receptors were following Ad26.COV2.S vaccination. A total of 32 samples were included in the TCR-sequenced set, comprising 19 Ad26.COV2.S vaccine recipients, 5 placebo recipients and 8 SARS-CoV-2 convalescent individuals. Trial participants were randomized into five groups of five, in which low-dose or high-dose Ad26.COV2.S was given once or twice, or placebo was given on both occasions. Throughout the experiments and outcome assessment, investigators stayed blinded to trial group allocation.

V lost 4 bases and J lost 7 bases; the stretch between them is 10 bases long. The CDR3 runs 12 amino acids, cysteine and phenylalanine included. Left in the record is the CDR3 DNA by itself, 36 bases read in frame from the first base. CDR1 and CDR2, looked up from the germline V gene, are SGHTA and FQGNSA. This clone has only one observation. What antigen it recognizes has not been identified. The record has no base qualities; no much larger clone is one base away. TCRbeta CDR3 regions were sequenced with the immunoSEQ Assay. After extraction, genomic DNA underwent amplification by bias-controlled multiplex PCR, followed by high-throughput sequencing. In the source study's methods: To quantify the absolute abundance of each unique TCRbeta CDR3 region, sequences were collapsed and filtered. T cell fraction was estimated by normalizing TCRbeta template counts to usable DNA, which was measured by amplifying reference genes present in all nucleated cells. Repertoire TCRs were annotated as SARS-CoV-2-specific when V gene, CDR3 amino acid sequence and J gene were exactly matched to a known reactive TCR set. The reference SARS-CoV-2 TCR set was obtained from MIRA and was filtered for enrichment in COVID-19-positive ImmuneCODE repertoires, whereby public or cross-reactive TCRs were removed. Drawing on the MIRA antigens, annotated TCRs were analysed further at the level of specific ORF or position within ORF. Breadth was defined as annotated unique rearrangements over total unique productive rearrangements; depth was the summed frequency of those rearrangements. Two-sided Wilcoxon rank-sum tests were used to compare TCR breadth between groups. Entries here come from immuneACCESS through TCRdb and include only in-frame sequences with V and J called. Some clones fail to appear in such tables; in the studies checked, an unresolved V gene covers under half of the shortfall, and the cause of the remainder is unknown. The V and J calls and clone size come from that table; D and trimming were worked out from the DNA. The sample profile shows around 300,000 clones; 88% of them were found once. The top ten clones comprise around 6.6% of the sample.

The treatment or condition label, read with the paper, signifies: around 19 received Ad26.COV2.S at low or high dose, single or two shots; roughly five received placebo; per-sample allocation not given. Repertoires of vaccine and placebo recipients were sequenced from samples taken on day 63 after the first injection. Between 29 July and 7 August 2020, Cohort 1b enrolled 20 to 30 adults aged 18-55 years at one site in Boston, USA. Ad26.COV2.S was a replication-incompetent adenovirus type 26 vector expressing a prefusion-stabilized SARS-CoV-2 spike protein from the original Wuhan strain. Summary of the overall study and its limitations: It was noted by the authors that total T cell responses may have been underestimated by the TCR breadth and depth analyses. Substantial breadth of spike-specific CD8+ and CD4+ T cell responses was reported after vaccination. Higher spike-specific TCR breadth was observed in Ad26.COV2.S recipients than in placebo recipients (P = 0.0014). Non-spike TCR breadth was comparable between vaccine and placebo recipients, consistent with the vaccine containing only spike. The study was not powered for comparison of responses between vaccine doses or regimens.

Source: peripheral blood, taken in a trial of Ad26.COV2.S vaccine versus placebo. The V and J genes are TRBV7-2 and TRBJ1-2; the D gene cannot be resolved reliably. The receptor comes from a person aged 18-65 years who received the Ad26.COV2.S COVID-19 vaccine or a placebo. The base sequence is TGTGCCAGCAGCTCCTCCAGGTTTGGCTACACCTTC. Translated, it gives CASSSSRFGYTF.